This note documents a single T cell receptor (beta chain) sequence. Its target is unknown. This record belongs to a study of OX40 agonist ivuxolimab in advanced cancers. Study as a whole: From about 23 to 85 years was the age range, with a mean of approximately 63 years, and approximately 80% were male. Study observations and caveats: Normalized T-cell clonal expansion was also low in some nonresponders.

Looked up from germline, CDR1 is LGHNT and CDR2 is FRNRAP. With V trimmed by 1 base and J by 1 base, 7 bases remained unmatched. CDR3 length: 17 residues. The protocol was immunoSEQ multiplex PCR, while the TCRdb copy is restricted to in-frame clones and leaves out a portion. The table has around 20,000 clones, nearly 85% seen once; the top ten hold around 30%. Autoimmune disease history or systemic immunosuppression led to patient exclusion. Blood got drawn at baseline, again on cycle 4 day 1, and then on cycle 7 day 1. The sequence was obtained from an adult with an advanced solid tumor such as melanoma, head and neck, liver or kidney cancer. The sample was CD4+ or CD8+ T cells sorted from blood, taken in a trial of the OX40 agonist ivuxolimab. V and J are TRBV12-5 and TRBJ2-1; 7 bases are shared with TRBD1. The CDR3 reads CASGLGGTVLSYNEQFF. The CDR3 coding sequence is TGTGCTAGTGGTTTGGGGGGGACAGTTTTGTCCTACAATGAGCAGTTCTTC.